This T cell receptor (beta chain) is drawn from a study of shared clonotypes between healthy human individuals. Overall study findings and caveats: Sharing across four donors was seen in approximately 5.2% of naive CD4 clonotypes. When compared with the clonotypes that were shared by all four sorted-subset donors, the non-shared clonotypes turned out to have lower generation probabilities.

As defined, naive CD8 cells were CD45RO-negative and positively selected for CCR7, with terminally differentiated effector memory CD45RA+ cells excluded. Donors were healthy HIV-negative adults without recently reported acute infections or vaccinations. In regard to this clone: Its matching antigen is unknown.

TCRdb keeps only in-frame clones here, not all; method: immunoSEQ multiplex PCR. The sample lists some 740,000 clones, more than 85% seen once, with less than 25% in the top ten. V shed 2 bases, J shed 7 bases, and the junction held 5 bases outside the gene matches. The CDR3 is made up of 14 amino acids. The germline V gene encodes CDR1 ENHRY and CDR2 SYGVKD. This receptor was taken from a man aged 25 to 40 in good health. Sequenced material: naive CD8+ T cells sorted from blood. This chain joins TRBV10-3 and TRBJ2-1; TRBD2 agrees at 7 bases. CDR3 region: CAISEREGGNEQFF. Written as DNA, the CDR3 is TGTGCCATCAGTGAGAGGGAGGGCGGGAATGAGCAGTTCTTC.